The 31 T cell receptor beta chains below all came from one sample that was sequenced in a study of PD-L1 blockade in urothelial cancer. Generated by immunoSEQ multiplex PCR, the TCRdb table keeps only in-frame clones and is missing some. The sample lists some 100,000 clones, about 90% occurring once. The source material was PBMCs, sampled around atezolizumab (anti-PD-L1) treatment. Receptors originate from a woman of 80 years or more with urothelial cancer.

The rearrangement joins TRBV5-1 to TRBJ2-5, with 9 bases fitting TRBD2. V was clipped by 1 base and J by 5 bases; unmatched bases: 3. The germline CDR1 and CDR2 sequences are SGHRS and YFSETQ. This CDR3 comprises 14 residues. CDR3 amino acids: CASSLPLAGETQYF. CDR3 sequence (DNA): TGCGCCAGCAGCTTGCCGCTAGCGGGGGAGACCCAGTACTTC.

This clone was seen just once. The chain couples TRBV5-4 to TRBJ2-4, with TRBD1 matching 9 bases. The CDR3 length is 14 residues. The V gene end was trimmed by 2 bases and the J gene end by 5 bases; junction bases not matched to a gene: 2. Germline V gives CDR1 SGHNT, CDR2 YYREEE (reference sequence). CDR3 bases: TGTGCCAGCAGCTTACAGGGGGCGGAAAACATTCAGTACTTC. Its protein is CASSLQGAENIQYF.

This rearrangement joins TRBV5-1 to TRBJ2-7; no clear D gene. Germline CDR1 reads SGHRS; CDR2 reads YFSETQ. The length of the CDR3 is 13 residues. Trimming cost V 7 bases and J 0 bases, with 11 bases left between them. Here the CDR3 DNA reads TGCGCCAGCCGCGTTGGCGGCTCCTACGAGCAGTACTTC. Its translation: CASRVGGSYEQYF.

This chain links TRBV10-2 with TRBJ1-2; no clear D. CDR3 length: 13 residues. V gave up 7 bases and J gave up 4 bases, with 13 bases separating them. Germline loops: CDR1 WSHSY, CDR2 SAAADI. Here the CDR3 reads CASKPDTLYGYTF. CDR3 coding DNA: TGCGCCAGCAAACCCGACACCCTCTATGGCTACACCTTC.

The V gene is TRBV7-9, the J gene TRBJ1-2; D possibly corresponds to TRBD1 (5 bases). The germline CDR1 and CDR2 sequences are SEHNR and FQNEAQ (reference sequence). The CDR3 is 11 amino acids. Trimming removed 7 bases from V and 8 bases from J, with 11 bases in between. The CDR3 coding sequence is TGTGCCAGCACCCCCGGGGGGGGCTACACCTTC. Residues: CASTPGGGYTF.

The chain links TRBV5-1 to TRBJ2-1; 10 bases agree with TRBD1. V shed 0 bases and J 5 bases; nucleotides not matched to a gene: 2. Looked up from germline, CDR1 is SGHRS and CDR2 is YFSETQ. This CDR3 is built from 15 residues. DNA for the CDR3: TGCGCCAGCAGCTTGGTGACAGGGGGCAACAATGAGCAGTTCTTC. Residues: CASSLVTGGNNEQFF.

V gene TRBV4-1 combines with J gene TRBJ2-7; D ambiguous. From germline, CDR1 is MGHRA and CDR2 YSYEKL. The CDR3 loop spans 14 amino acids. Trimming took 0 bases from V and 4 from J, leaving 10 bases between them. CDR3 amino acids: CASSQEGQPYEQYF. CDR3 sequence (DNA): TGCGCCAGCAGCCAAGAGGGCCAGCCGTACGAGCAGTACTTC.

The gene calls are TRBV6-6 and TRBJ2-3; D is unclear. Germline V lookup: CDR1 MNHNY, CDR2 SVGAGI (reference sequence). CDR3 length: 16 amino acids. V was cut by 2 bases and J by 0 bases, with 12 bases left in between. CDR3 protein: CASSYTRRSSTDTQYF. CDR3 DNA: TGTGCCAGCAGTTACACGAGAAGATCTAGCACAGATACGCAGTATTTT.

This chain uses TRBV28 with TRBJ1-4; D unclear. This CDR3 is built from 15 residues. Trimming left V 6 bases short and J 3 bases short, with 14 bases between. Germline CDR1 MDHEN, CDR2 SYDVKM. The CDR3: CASSSARESNEKLFF. The CDR3 DNA sequence: TGTGCCAGCAGCTCGGCCCGGGAATCTAATGAAAAACTGTTTTTT.

The rearrangement links TRBV28 to TRBJ2-5, with 10 bases matching TRBD2. CDR1 and CDR2 (germline): MDHEN, SYDVKM. The CDR3 runs 15 residues. V lost 5 bases to trimming and J lost 1 base; unmatched junction nucleotides: 4. In DNA, the CDR3 is TGTGCCAGCAGTCAGACTAGCGGGTTCCAAGAGACCCAGTACTTC. Translation: CASSQTSGFQETQYF.

The chain recombines TRBV13 with TRBJ1-1, with TRBD1 as a possible D gene (5 bases). Trimming stripped 5 bases from V and 0 bases from J, with 13 bases between. This CDR3 is built from 15 residues. Per the germline V gene, CDR1 is PRHDT and CDR2 is FYEKMQ (reference sequence). DNA for the CDR3: TGTGCCAGCAGCCTCTCGGGGGTCATGAACACTGAAGCTTTCTTT. It translates to CASSLSGVMNTEAFF.

The chain combines TRBV27 with TRBJ1-5; TRBD1 is a possible D gene (5 bases). Germline CDR1 reads MNHEY; CDR2 reads SMNVEV (reference sequence). The CDR3 runs 13 residues. Trimming shortened V by 6 bases and J by 4 bases, and 10 bases separated the two germline ends. The DNA of the CDR3 is TGTGCCAGCAGGTGGACAAAGAATCAGCCCCAGCATTTT. Residues: CASRWTKNQPQHF.

This clone has only one observation. This rearrangement joins TRBV7-8 to TRBJ1-3, with unresolved D. The CDR3 contains 16 residues. The V gene's germline CDR1 is SGHVS and CDR2 FQNEAQ. Between the trimmed V and J ends, which lost 4 bases and 0 bases, there was a span of 13 bases. CDR3 nucleotides: TGTGCCAGCAGCTCTACCGTAACTAGCTCTGGAAACACCATATATTTT. Residues: CASSSTVTSSGNTIYF.

This clone turned up a few times. Different DNA sequences within this sample yield the same CDR3. CDR3 bases: TGTGCCAGCAGTGGGGACAGTTCCTACGAGCAGTACTTC. This sequence encodes CASSGDSSYEQYF. The rearrangement links TRBV2 to TRBJ2-7, with 7 bases fitting TRBD1. This CDR3 is 13 amino acids long. Trimming at V came to 4 bases and at J to 1 base, leaving 1 base not matched to a gene. Germline lookup yields CDR1 SNHLY and CDR2 FYNNEI.

This rearrangement joins TRBV23-1 to TRBJ2-2; 8 bases align to TRBD2. TRBV23-1 is designated an ORF whose function remains uncertain. CDR3 length: 17 amino acids. The ends lost 4 bases at V and 4 bases at J; junction bases unmatched: 11. The CDR3 DNA sequence: TGCGCCAGCAGTCCCCGATTAATAGCGGGGCCCACCGGGGAGCTGTTTTTT. Encoded protein: CASSPRLIAGPTGELFF.

The V call is TRBV7-2, the J call TRBJ1-1; no reliable D call. The CDR3 is 13 residues long. V gave up 1 base and J gave up 4 bases, with 7 bases separating them. Germline V lookup: CDR1 SGHTA, CDR2 FQGNSA. The CDR3 nucleotides read TGTGCCAGCAGCTTAGAGCGGGTCACTGAAGCTTTCTTT. It codes for CASSLERVTEAFF.

The V gene is TRBV7-2, the J gene TRBJ1-4, with 7 bases identical to TRBD1. Germline assignment: CDR1 SGHTA and CDR2 FQGNSA. The V and J ends lost 4 bases and 7 bases, in that order; junction bases with no gene match: 12. The CDR3 extends over 16 amino acids. The CDR3 sequence: CASSSRSPGTAEKLFF. CDR3 nucleotide sequence: TGTGCCAGCAGCTCGCGCTCACCCGGGACAGCTGAAAAACTGTTTTTT.

Only one count was recorded for this clone. The genes are TRBV7-9 and TRBJ1-1, with D perhaps matching TRBD1 (5 bases). Germline lookup yields CDR1 SEHNR and CDR2 FQNEAQ (reference sequence). The CDR3 extends over 14 amino acids. The V end lost 1 base, the J end lost 7 bases, and 13 bases lay between the germline ends. The CDR3 reads CASSLVGGGVEAFF. The CDR3 region has the DNA TGTGCCAGCAGCTTAGTGGGTGGGGGGGTTGAAGCTTTCTTT.

The chain employs TRBV5-1 and TRBJ2-1; 9 nucleotides align to TRBD1. Germline CDR1 is SGHRS and CDR2 is YFSETQ. The CDR3 contains 15 residues. The ends lost 4 bases at V and 4 bases at J; junction bases unmatched: 6. CDR3 sequence: CASSNGQGKYNEQFF. CDR3 nucleotides: TGCGCCAGCAGCAATGGACAGGGGAAGTACAATGAGCAGTTCTTC.

The V and J genes are TRBV2 and TRBJ1-2; the D gene is possibly TRBD1 (5 bases). The length of the CDR3 is 15 residues. Germline loops: CDR1 SNHLY, CDR2 FYNNEI. V lost 4 bases to trimming and J lost 7 bases, with 19 bases between them. For the CDR3, the DNA is TGTGCCAGCAGTGGGGGCCAGGGCGGCGTGCTTGGCTACACCTTC. Translation: CASSGGQGGVLGYTF.

The chain recombines TRBV9 with TRBJ2-2, with a possible D match to TRBD1 (6 bases). Germline V CDR1 and CDR2: SGDLS, YYNGEE. CDR3 length equals 14 residues. The germline V and J ends were trimmed by 6 bases and 1 base, with 10 bases remaining between them. Here the CDR3 DNA reads TGTGCCAGCACTCCGGGACAGAACACCGGGGAGCTGTTTTTT. Translation gives CASTPGQNTGELFF. The complete variable domain, with remaining parts taken from reference TRBV9 and TRBJ2-2, reads DSGVTQTPKHLITATGQRVTLRCSPRSGDLSVYWYQQSLDQGLQFLIQYYNGEERAKGNILERFSAQQFPDLHSELNLSSLELGDSALYFCASTPGQNTGELFFGEGSRLTVL.

The J gene is TRBJ1-1, the V gene TRBV10-2, with D possibly TRBD1 on 5 matching bases. The V end lost 3 bases, the J end lost 4 bases, and 27 bases lay between the germline ends. This CDR3 is built from 19 residues. The germline V gene has CDR1 WSHSY and CDR2 SAAADI. The CDR3 DNA is TGCGCCAGCAGTGATCCTCCCGGGTCTAGAGGCGGGGGGAGCACTGAAGCTTTCTTT. This translates into CASSDPPGSRGGGSTEAFF.

This chain joins TRBV2 and TRBJ1-3, with 11 bases matching TRBD1. Trimming took 11 bases from V and 4 from J; bases not matched to a gene: 10. Germline V gene data show CDR1 as SNHLY and CDR2 as FYNNEI. The CDR3 extends over 15 amino acids. The DNA of the CDR3 is TGTGCCGGAGGACAGGGGGCTTTCGTAGGAAACACCATATATTTT. It translates to CAGGQGAFVGNTIYF.

This clone was counted only a few times. The gene calls are TRBV27 and TRBJ1-2; 9 nucleotides agree with TRBD1. Trimming removed 7 bases from V and 8 bases from J; junction bases left unmatched: 14. Germline assignment: CDR1 MNHEY and CDR2 SMNVEV (reference sequence). The CDR3 runs to 15 residues. The CDR3 is CASTQTGTGGAGYTF. Here the CDR3 DNA reads TGTGCCAGCACCCAAACTGGCACAGGGGGCGCGGGCTACACCTTC.

The rearrangement joins TRBV6-1 to TRBJ1-5; 8 bases align to TRBD1. Losses at the gene ends were 3 bases for V and 6 bases for J; bases not matched to a gene: 7. Germline V lookup: CDR1 MNHNS, CDR2 SASEGT. The CDR3 runs to 15 residues. The CDR3 DNA reads TGTGCCAGCAGTGACAATCCAGGGGGCTTTCAGCCCCAGCATTTT. Its translation is CASSDNPGGFQPQHF.

The V call is TRBV28, the J call TRBJ2-2; TRBD1 agrees at 7 bases. From germline, CDR1 is MDHEN and CDR2 SYDVKM. This CDR3 comprises 15 residues. Unmatched junction bases numbered 5, after V lost 5 bases and J lost 2 bases. The CDR3 sequence is CASSPGDSNTGELFF. The CDR3 DNA reads as TGTGCCAGCAGTCCAGGGGACAGTAACACCGGGGAGCTGTTTTTT.

The V gene is TRBV30, the J gene TRBJ2-6; 13 positions agree with TRBD2. Germline-derived CDR1 and CDR2 are GTSNPN and SVGIG (reference sequence). Trimming cost V 3 bases and J 0 bases; bases outside gene matches: 2. This CDR3 region has 17 residues. CDR3 residues: CAWRTSGRASGANVLTF. The CDR3 nucleotides read TGTGCCTGGAGAACTAGCGGGAGGGCCTCTGGGGCCAACGTCCTGACTTTC.

This sequence joins TRBV2 and TRBJ1-5; D may be TRBD1 (5 bases). Germline loops: CDR1 SNHLY, CDR2 FYNNEI. This CDR3 contains 13 residues. V dropped 8 bases and J dropped 1 base, with 9 bases sitting between them. This CDR3 reads CASGQNSNQPQHF. The CDR3 DNA reads TGTGCCAGCGGACAAAACAGCAATCAGCCCCAGCATTTT.

The chain couples TRBV5-1 to TRBJ2-1, with a possible D match to TRBD1 (5 bases). The V end was cut by 3 bases, the J end by 3 bases, with 10 bases between. CDR1 is SGHRS, CDR2 YFSETQ, per germline. The CDR3 covers 14 residues. Here the CDR3 reads CASSSNQGYNEQFF. CDR3 nucleotide sequence: TGCGCCAGCAGCTCAAATCAGGGCTACAATGAGCAGTTCTTC.

The rearrangement joins TRBV27 to TRBJ1-1; D not resolved. Germline V gene data show CDR1 as MNHEY and CDR2 as SMNVEV (reference sequence). This CDR3 region has 15 residues. V lost 3 bases and J 0 bases, leaving 11 bases between the germline ends. CDR3 loop: CASSFGGLMNTEAFF. The CDR3 DNA sequence: TGTGCCAGCAGTTTTGGAGGATTGATGAACACTGAAGCTTTCTTT.

The V gene is TRBV5-6, the J gene TRBJ2-3, with D possibly matching TRBD2 (6 bases). Germline V gene lookup returns CDR1 SGHDT and CDR2 YYEEEE. The length of the CDR3 is 14 residues. V was clipped by 2 bases and J by 8 bases, with 15 bases between them. The CDR3 bases are TGTGCCAGCAGCTTACCAGCGGGCGTCTCTACGCAGTATTTT. This gives the protein CASSLPAGVSTQYF.